This T cell receptor (beta chain) was recorded in a study of radiotherapy plus CTLA-4 blockade in lung cancer. Turning to the study itself: Objective response rate was around 20%; disease control rate, 31%.

Assay used: immunoSEQ multiplex PCR; TCRdb lists only in-frame clones, some missing. The data show around 22,000 clones, 70% to 75% seen once. Unmatched junction bases numbered 7, after V lost 4 bases and J lost 5 bases. The CDR3 runs 16 residues. Germline loops: CDR1 SGHRS, CDR2 YFSETQ. This sequence was found in a human donor with non-small cell lung cancer whose response to radiotherapy plus ipilimumab could not be evaluated. This specimen consisted of peripheral blood, obtained from a patient treated with radiotherapy plus ipilimumab. The genes are TRBV5-1 and TRBJ2-1; 12 bases align to TRBD2. CDR3 in amino acids: CASSAQTSGSDNEQFF. In DNA, the CDR3 is TGCGCCAGCAGCGCACAGACTAGCGGGAGCGACAATGAGCAGTTCTTC.